Listed below are T cell receptor beta chains from one sample, sequenced in a study of metastatic and nonmetastatic thyroid tumors. TCRdb re-analyzed the PCR reads using MiXCR. The sample gives about 43,000 clones, 3% to 3.5% of which show up once; 7.5% to 10% is in the top ten. The sequenced sample consisted of blood. The origin of the receptors is a female donor with papillary thyroid cancer or a benign thyroid nodule (not recorded which). Some clones in this sample may be carry-over from other donors' samples. CDR3s include the opening cysteine and the closing phenylalanine or tryptophan. The order of the fields is V gene, D gene, J gene, CDR3 protein. D genes are given only for firm matches.

TRBV2	TRBD2	TRBJ2-1	CASSDRGRDEFF
TRBV25-1	NA	TRBJ2-5	CASSGDRGALETQYF
TRBV6-2/TRBV6-3	NA	TRBJ2-3	CAGSYGGASTDTQYF
TRBV24-1	NA	TRBJ2-3	CATSDSGRTDTQYF
TRBV20-1	TRBD2	TRBJ2-3	CSASPGLAVGVTDTQYF
TRBV12-3/TRBV12-4	NA	TRBJ2-1	CASSRVGRSYNEQFF
TRBV11-2	NA	TRBJ2-2	CASSLRVNTGELFF
TRBV2	TRBD1	TRBJ2-5	CASSDQQGGETQYF
TRBV6-9	TRBD1	TRBJ1-2	CASSYAGTDDYTF
TRBV6-1	NA	TRBJ1-3	CASIRRDNSGNTIYF
TRBV6-1	NA	TRBJ1-2	CASSSRVGYTF
TRBV12-3/TRBV12-4	NA	TRBJ2-4	CASIPREVATKIQYF
TRBV12-3/TRBV12-4	NA	TRBJ2-1	CASSRGVHNEQFF
TRBV3-2	NA	TRBJ2-2	CASSLDPPGELFF
TRBV2	NA	TRBJ1-5	CASSVTPGEVGQPQHF
TRBV5-4	TRBD1	TRBJ1-1	CASSIDRDTEAFF
TRBV5-1	TRBD2	TRBJ2-2	CASSPSSGGGSGELFF
TRBV4-1	NA	TRBJ1-2	CASSQDSGVSYTF
TRBV20-1	NA	TRBJ1-1	CSARDWDVPSGAVTEAFF
TRBV7-8	TRBD2	TRBJ2-1	CASSPTRGGGNEQFF
TRBV12-3/TRBV12-4	TRBD2	TRBJ2-3	CASSRTSGTDTQYF
TRBV2	NA	TRBJ2-1	CASSVSGTVQFF
TRBV30	NA	TRBJ1-1	CAWTQQETIILTEAFF
TRBV28	NA	TRBJ2-7	CASSRWAYEQYF
TRBV20-1	NA	TRBJ2-5	CSARASGTWETQYF
TRBV6-1	NA	TRBJ1-1	CATTNTEAFF
TRBV7-8	TRBD2	TRBJ2-3	CASSLVAGLAGRPADTQYF